This T cell receptor beta chain was sequenced for a study of blood T cell repertoires in COVID-19. Profiling relied on immunoSEQ multiplex PCR, and the TCRdb table lists in-frame clones only, not all of them. The sample contains about 120,000 clones, 75% to 85% of which appear only once. The length of the CDR3 is 14 residues. Germline CDR1 and CDR2: SGHTA and FQGTGA. With 5 bases clipped from V and 9 bases from J, the junction kept 7 bases outside the gene matches. Material: peripheral blood. This TCR derives from a man in his 70s with acute or convalescent COVID-19. The chain recombines TRBV7-3 with TRBJ1-4; TRBD1 agrees at 9 bases. This CDR3 is CASSPGTGSQKLFF. The DNA of the CDR3 is TGTGCCAGCAGCCCCGGGACAGGGTCCCAAAAACTGTTTTTT.